The 7 T cell receptor beta chains presented below share a single source sample, sequenced in a study of blood T cell repertoires in COVID-19. Generated by immunoSEQ multiplex PCR, the TCRdb table keeps only in-frame clones and is missing some. The sample shows around 44,000 clones, around 82% of them seen only once. Source material: peripheral blood. The receptors here all came from a man in his forties with active or convalescent COVID-19.

The rearrangement uses TRBV28 and TRBJ1-2; possibly TRBD1 for D (6 bases). Between the trimmed V and J ends, which lost 1 base and 2 bases, there was a span of 8 bases. Germline V gene lookup returns CDR1 MDHEN and CDR2 SYDVKM. This CDR3 is 14 amino acids long. CDR3 sequence (DNA): TGTGCCAGCAGTTTATACGGGACAAACTATGGCTACACCTTC. This codes for CASSLYGTNYGYTF.

This clone has just a few counts. The J gene is TRBJ2-5, the V gene TRBV24-1; TRBD2 agrees at 10 bases. This CDR3 comprises 15 residues. With V trimmed by 2 bases and J by 5 bases, 4 bases remained unmatched. Germline-derived CDR1 and CDR2 are KGHDR and SFDVKD. The CDR3 DNA is TGTGCCACCAGTGATTCGAGCGGGAGGGTCGAGACCCAGTACTTC. It encodes CATSDSSGRVETQYF.

The rearrangement joins TRBV6-1 to TRBJ2-2, with D perhaps matching TRBD2 (6 bases). CDR1 and CDR2 (germline): MNHNS, SASEGT. The ends were cut back, 4 bases at V and 4 bases at J, with 16 bases in the middle. The CDR3 runs to 16 residues. The CDR3 sequence: CASSALVGTATGELFF. CDR3 bases: TGTGCCAGCAGTGCCTTGGTTGGGACTGCCACCGGGGAGCTGTTTTTT.

The CDR3 DNA is TGTGCCAGCAGCTCTACTATCGGCTCTGGAAACACCATATATTTT. This sequence encodes CASSSTIGSGNTIYF. The rearrangement joins TRBV7-2 to TRBJ1-3; D is uncertain. Germline loops: CDR1 SGHTA, CDR2 FQGNSA. V was cut by 4 bases and J by 0 bases, with 10 bases left in between. The CDR3 runs to 15 residues.

This sequence joins TRBV28 and TRBJ1-6; D remains ambiguous. Germline V gene lookup returns CDR1 MDHEN and CDR2 SYDVKM. V lost 3 bases, J lost 0 bases, and 6 bases lay in between. This CDR3 region has 15 residues. Here the CDR3 reads CASSFTGSYNSPLHF. Here the CDR3 DNA reads TGTGCCAGCAGTTTTACCGGCTCCTATAATTCACCCCTCCACTTT.

The chain couples TRBV29-1 to TRBJ1-3; a weak D match, TRBD1 (6 bases). V lost 3 bases and J 4 bases, leaving 7 bases between the germline ends. The CDR3 consists of 12 residues. Germline CDR1 and CDR2: SQVTM and ANQGSEA. DNA for the CDR3: TGCAGCGTTGATCAGGGGGGAAACACCATATATTTT. This encodes CSVDQGGNTIYF.

The CDR3: CASSQPQASSYNEQFF. Written as DNA, the CDR3 is TGCGCCAGCAGCCAGCCCCAAGCTAGCTCCTACAATGAGCAGTTCTTC. The J gene is TRBJ2-1, the V gene TRBV4-3; D remains unclear. This CDR3 spans 16 amino acids. The V end was cut by 3 bases, the J end by 0 bases, with 12 bases between. Germline V gene lookup returns CDR1 LGHNA and CDR2 YSLEER.